The 32 T cell receptor beta chains below all came from one sample that was sequenced in a study of tissue T cells after allogeneic stem cell transplantation. The method was immunoSEQ multiplex PCR; TCRdb's version includes in-frame clones alone and lacks a portion of them. The repertoire holds some 860 clones, with approximately 46% as singletons. Steroid-refractory graft-versus-host disease after allogeneic hematopoietic cell transplant qualified adults for prospective research-autopsy enrollment. The sequenced sample was kidney tissue, obtained at autopsy. Receptors originate from a female patient aged 40-70 years with steroid-refractory graft-versus-host disease after an allogeneic stem cell transplant. These T cells may partly come from the graft donor.

The table lists this clone with a count of one. The rearrangement uses TRBV30 and TRBJ1-1, with D unclear. Trimming removed 1 base at V and 3 bases at J, with 3 bases between. The CDR3 has 11 residues. CDR1 is GTSNPN and CDR2 is SVGIG in the germline V gene (reference sequence). CDR3 residues: CAWSGYTEAFF. CDR3 bases: TGTGCCTGGAGTGGATACACTGAAGCTTTCTTT.

This clone is large (0.1 to 1%). The chain combines TRBV27 with TRBJ2-1, with TRBD1 matching 9 bases. V was pared by 8 bases and J by 4 bases, with 3 bases of the junction left unmatched. Germline CDR1 and CDR2: MNHEY and SMNVEV (reference sequence). The length of the CDR3 is 13 residues. The CDR3 DNA sequence: TGTGCCAGCTTGGACAGGGGTTACAATGAGCAGTTCTTC. This sequence encodes CASLDRGYNEQFF.

The V call is TRBV4-1, the J call TRBJ2-5, with 9 bases aligning to TRBD1. CDR1 is MGHRA, CDR2 YSYEKL, per germline. The V and J ends lost 3 bases and 6 bases, in that order; junction bases with no gene match: 11. The CDR3 length is 16 residues. The CDR3 nucleotides are TGCGCCAGCAGCCAGAGCCGGGACAGGGATTGGAAGACCCAGTACTTC. Protein product: CASSQSRDRDWKTQYF.

This clone has only a few counts. The CDR3 coding sequence is TGTGCCAGCAGCTTAGACCCAGGACAGGTCTATGGCTACACCTTC. It is translated as CASSLDPGQVYGYTF. This chain joins TRBV11-2 and TRBJ1-2; 7 bases agree with TRBD1. The CDR3 spans 15 residues. V shed 0 bases, J shed 4 bases, and the junction held 5 bases outside the gene matches. Germline V CDR1 and CDR2: SGHAT, FQNNGV.

This clone qualifies as medium-sized. V gene TRBV5-1 combines with J gene TRBJ1-3; D unresolved. CDR3 length equals 15 residues. Trimming pared 4 bases from V and 0 bases from J, leaving 11 bases between. Germline values: CDR1 SGHRS, CDR2 YFSETQ. CDR3 sequence: CASSLLEGSGNTIYF. CDR3 DNA sequence: TGCGCCAGCAGCCTGCTCGAGGGCTCTGGAAACACCATATATTTT.

This clone was observed a few times. The rearrangement joins TRBV12-3 or TRBV12-4 to TRBJ2-7; no reliable D call. The CDR3 spans 13 residues. The germline V and J ends were trimmed by 3 bases and 2 bases, with 8 bases remaining between them. The CDR3 sequence is CASSFRIPYEQYF. CDR3 DNA sequence: TGTGCCAGCAGTTTTCGGATCCCCTACGAGCAGTACTTC.

By share, this clone ranks as medium-sized. CDR3 in DNA: TGTGCCTGGAGTGTACGGTTCGTGCAGTACTTC. Translating it yields CAWSVRFVQYF. The chain uses TRBV30 and TRBJ2-7; D unclear. The CDR3 consists of 11 residues. Per the germline V gene, CDR1 is GTSNPN and CDR2 is SVGIG (reference sequence). The ends were cut back, 0 bases at V and 9 bases at J, with 9 bases in the middle.

Judged by abundance, this clone is large. The rearrangement joins TRBV7-6 to TRBJ2-6; possible D gene TRBD1, 6 bases. The CDR3 contains 18 residues. CDR1 and CDR2 from the germline V gene are SGHVS and FNYEAQ. With 3 bases removed from V and 0 bases from J, the gap between germline ends came to 15 bases. DNA of the CDR3: TGTGCCAGCAGCTTCTGGCTAGGGGGATACTCTGGGGCCAACGTCCTGACTTTC. Translated, it gives CASSFWLGGYSGANVLTF.

This clone is large by share. The chain recombines TRBV7-9 with TRBJ2-2; D tentatively reads TRBD1 or TRBD2 (6 bases each). The V end lost 9 bases, the J end lost 1 base, and 12 bases lay between the germline ends. The CDR3 runs 14 residues. CDR1 and CDR2 (germline): SEHNR, FQNEAQ (reference sequence). The CDR3 spells CARAGHKNTGELFF. DNA of the CDR3: TGTGCCAGGGCGGGACACAAGAACACCGGGGAGCTGTTTTTT.

The chain joins TRBV6-5 to TRBJ2-2; TRBD1 matches at 11 bases. There are 15 residues in the CDR3. V lost 5 bases, J lost 7 bases, and 6 bases stayed unmatched. Germline values: CDR1 MNHEY, CDR2 SVGAGI. CDR3 coding DNA: TGTGCCAGCAGTACGGGGACAGGGGGTTACGGGGAGCTGTTTTTT. It yields the protein CASSTGTGGYGELFF.

The gene calls are TRBV5-4 and TRBJ1-5; D gene unclear. V lost 0 bases and J lost 4, with 11 bases in between. The germline gives CDR1 SGHNT, CDR2 YYREEE (reference sequence). This CDR3 comprises 15 residues. The chain's CDR3 is CASSLAGPGNQPQHF. The DNA for the CDR3 is TGTGCCAGCAGCTTGGCAGGCCCGGGGAATCAGCCCCAGCATTTT.

There are a few counts of this clone. The V call is TRBV2, the J call TRBJ2-7, with 8 bases lining up with TRBD1. The V segment lost 6 bases and the J segment 4 bases; nucleotides outside the gene matches: 8. This CDR3 spans 14 amino acids. The V gene's germline CDR1 is SNHLY and CDR2 FYNNEI. The CDR3 DNA sequence: TGTGCCAGCAGGCCCCAGGGGGCGGCTTACGAGCAGTACTTC. This translates into CASRPQGAAYEQYF.

The gene calls are TRBV6-2 or TRBV6-3 and TRBJ2-7; D remains ambiguous. V dropped 0 bases and J dropped 8 bases, with 5 bases sitting between them. The CDR3 is made up of 11 amino acids. Germline values: CDR1 MNHEY, CDR2 SVGEGT. The DNA for the CDR3 is TGTGCCAGCAGTTACTCTGGCCAGCAGTACTTC. Protein product: CASSYSGQQYF.

This clone has just a few counts. The gene calls are TRBV7-6 and TRBJ1-3; D unclear. Germline V gene sequence: CDR1 SGHVS, CDR2 FNYEAQ. V was clipped by 5 bases and J by 5 bases, with 13 bases between them. The CDR3 is 14 residues long. This chain's CDR3 is CASSNRHLRNTIYF. The CDR3 region has the DNA TGTGCCAGCAGCAACCGACATTTACGAAACACCATATATTTT.

Within the sample, this clone is large. The chain has TRBV5-6 and TRBJ1-1, with TRBD1 matching over 9 bases. With V trimmed by 3 bases and J by 6 bases, 9 bases remained unmatched. The CDR3 loop spans 15 amino acids. Germline V gives CDR1 SGHDT, CDR2 YYEEEE. In DNA, the CDR3 is TGTGCCAGCAGCTGGGGGGACAGGGTATCATCTGAAGCTTTCTTT. Residues: CASSWGDRVSSEAFF. The complete variable domain, with remaining parts taken from reference TRBV5-6 and TRBJ1-1, reads DAGVTQSPTHLIKTRGQQVTLRCSPKSGHDTVSWYQQALGQGPQFIFQYYEEEERQRGNFPDRFSGHQFPNYSSELNVNALLLGDSALYLCASSWGDRVSSEAFFGQGTRLTVV.

This clone was seen a few times. The genes are TRBV12-3 or TRBV12-4 and TRBJ1-2, with D tentatively TRBD1 (5 bases). Trimming cost V 4 bases and J 8 bases, with 14 bases left between them. There are 13 residues in the CDR3. CDR3 DNA sequence: TGTGCCAGCAGTTCCAGGGCAGGGAAAGGCTACACCTTC. The encoded protein is CASSSRAGKGYTF.

This clone is labeled as large. The chain is built from TRBV5-1 and TRBJ2-6; D is possibly TRBD2 (6 bases). V lost 4 bases and J 3 bases, leaving 11 bases between the germline ends. This CDR3 comprises 15 residues. The germline V gene encodes CDR1 SGHRS and CDR2 YFSETQ. CDR3 in amino acids: CASSAGTYGANVLTF. The CDR3 bases are TGCGCCAGCAGCGCAGGGACTTATGGGGCCAACGTCCTGACTTTC. Looking up the rest from reference TRBV5-1 and TRBJ2-6 gives the full variable domain: KAGVTQTPRYLIKTRGQQVTLSCSPISGHRSVSWYQQTPGQGLQFLFEYFSETQRNKGNFPGRFSGRQFSNSRSEMNVSTLELGDSALYLCASSAGTYGANVLTFGAGSRLTVL.

J is TRBJ2-7 and V is TRBV29-1, with 8 bases matching TRBD2. J gave up 3 bases and V 6 bases, and 4 bases lay outside the gene matches. Germline V lookup: CDR1 SQVTM, CDR2 ANQGSEA. This CDR3 spans 12 amino acids. The CDR3 coding sequence is TGCAGCGTCCTCGGGACTAGCTACGAGCAGTACTTC. Translated, it gives CSVLGTSYEQYF.

This clone is large within its sample. This sequence joins TRBV2 and TRBJ2-2, with D perhaps matching TRBD1 or TRBD2 (5 bases each). CDR3 length: 15 residues. Trimming removed 2 bases at V and 3 bases at J, with 10 bases between. In germline, CDR1 is SNHLY, CDR2 FYNNEI. The CDR3 region has the DNA TGTGCCAGCAGTGAATCGGGACCCTACACCGGGGAGCTGTTTTTT. Translating gives CASSESGPYTGELFF.

The chain employs TRBV15 and TRBJ2-5; 7 nucleotides agree with TRBD1. CDR1 and CDR2 (germline): LNHNV, YYDKDF (reference sequence). The CDR3 runs 14 residues. V shed 5 bases and J 3 bases; nucleotides not matched to a gene: 6. The CDR3 nucleotides read TGTGCCACCAGCCAGACAGGGTTGGAAGAGACCCAGTACTTC. Translating it yields CATSQTGLEETQYF.

This chain uses TRBV7-2 with TRBJ2-2; 14 bases are a match to TRBD2. This CDR3 spans 17 amino acids. In germline, CDR1 is SGHTA, CDR2 FQGNSA. The V gene end was trimmed by 5 bases and the J gene end by 5 bases; junction bases not matched to a gene: 7. CDR3 coding DNA: TGTGCCAGCAGCCCACCGGGACTAGCGGGAGTTACCGGGGAGCTGTTTTTT. Translation gives CASSPPGLAGVTGELFF.

This clone ranks as medium-sized. The chain combines TRBV5-1 with TRBJ2-7, with D tentatively TRBD1 or TRBD2 (5 bases each). The V end lost 0 bases, the J end lost 6 bases, and 7 bases lay between the germline ends. CDR1 is SGHRS, CDR2 YFSETQ, per germline. The CDR3 covers 12 residues. Here the CDR3 reads CASSLVGGEQYF. The CDR3 DNA sequence: TGCGCCAGCAGCTTGGTTGGGGGCGAGCAGTACTTC.

CDR3 sequence: CASSLGGLPYQETQYF. For the CDR3, the DNA is TGCGCCAGCAGCTTGGGGGGACTACCTTATCAAGAGACCCAGTACTTC. The gene calls are TRBV5-1 and TRBJ2-5, with 7 positions matching TRBD2. Germline V gene sequence: CDR1 SGHRS, CDR2 YFSETQ. J gave up 2 bases and V 0 bases, and 7 bases lay outside the gene matches. CDR3 size: 16 residues.

This chain uses TRBV4-2 with TRBJ1-1; D is unclear. Germline assignment: CDR1 LGHNA and CDR2 YNFKEQ. Trimming removed 2 bases from V and 3 bases from J, with 22 bases in between. The CDR3 has 18 residues. In nucleotides, the CDR3 is TGTGCCAGCAGCCAACCCCTCCTTTTTACTAGTCTGGACACTGAAGCTTTCTTT. Encoded protein: CASSQPLLFTSLDTEAFF.

Judged by abundance, this clone is hyperexpanded. V and J are TRBV18 and TRBJ1-2; no clear D gene. V was pared by 6 bases and J by 0 bases, with 2 bases between. CDR3 length: 11 amino acids. The germline gives CDR1 KGHSH, CDR2 LQKENI. CDR3 DNA: TGTGCCAGCTCCCCTAACTATGGCTACACCTTC. Translated, it gives CASSPNYGYTF.

V gene TRBV5-6 combines with J gene TRBJ1-2, with D perhaps matching TRBD1 (5 bases). Deletions cut 4 bases from V and 7 bases from J, with 14 bases between. Germline V gives CDR1 SGHDT, CDR2 YYEEEE. This CDR3 is built from 13 residues. The CDR3 coding sequence is TGTGCCAGCAGCCTGGGACCGCTTCGTGGCTACACCTTC. Translated: CASSLGPLRGYTF. The full variable domain, rest sourced from reference TRBV5-6 and TRBJ1-2, is DAGVTQSPTHLIKTRGQQVTLRCSPKSGHDTVSWYQQALGQGPQFIFQYYEEEERQRGNFPDRFSGHQFPNYSSELNVNALLLGDSALYLCASSLGPLRGYTFGSGTRLTVV.

The chain couples TRBV9 to TRBJ2-7; no clear D. Per germline, CDR1 SGDLS and CDR2 YYNGEE. The CDR3 has 15 residues. The V gene lost 0 bases and the J gene lost 3 bases, with 13 bases spanning the gap. In nucleotides, the CDR3 is TGTGCCAGCAGCGTAGGGGCCCGCGGAGACTACGAGCAGTACTTC. Its translation: CASSVGARGDYEQYF.

The table lists this clone with a few counts. The genes are TRBV7-6 and TRBJ2-1; no clear D. Trimming left V 1 base short and J 4 bases short, with 8 bases between. Germline V gives CDR1 SGHVS, CDR2 FNYEAQ. The CDR3 is 14 residues long. The CDR3 reads CASSLVEQYNEQFF. Here the CDR3 DNA reads TGTGCCAGCAGCTTAGTGGAGCAGTACAATGAGCAGTTCTTC.

The chain joins TRBV10-3 to TRBJ1-5; 7 positions agree with TRBD1. Unmatched junction bases numbered 4, after V lost 5 bases and J lost 0 bases. Germline V CDR1 and CDR2: ENHRY, SYGVKD. The CDR3 runs to 15 residues. The CDR3 DNA reads as TGTGCCATCAGTCCACAGGGGCCTAGCAATCAGCCCCAGCATTTT. Protein product: CAISPQGPSNQPQHF.

This clone turned up a few times. This rearrangement joins TRBV6-6 to TRBJ1-1, with D uncertain. V was trimmed by 6 bases and J by 3 bases, leaving 8 bases between them. The germline gives CDR1 MNHNY, CDR2 SVGAGI (reference sequence). The CDR3 totals 12 residues. The DNA of the CDR3 is TGTGCCAGCAGACGCGAGGACACTGAAGCTTTCTTT. This sequence encodes CASRREDTEAFF.

The J gene is TRBJ2-5, the V gene TRBV4-2; D call uncertain. This CDR3 contains 14 residues. CDR1 and CDR2 from the germline V gene are LGHNA and YNFKEQ. The V and J ends lost 1 base and 2 bases respectively, with 8 bases between them. This CDR3 is CASSQVGSQETQYF. CDR3 coding DNA: TGTGCCAGCAGCCAAGTTGGCAGTCAAGAGACCCAGTACTTC.

By share, this clone ranks as medium-sized (0.01 to 0.1%). The chain joins TRBV7-9 to TRBJ2-2, with 10 nucleotides matching TRBD1. V lost 6 bases and J lost 4; bases outside the gene matches: 8. CDR1 and CDR2 from the germline V gene are SEHNR and FQNEAQ (reference sequence). The CDR3 is made up of 16 amino acids. CDR3 amino acids: CASRFTGTGATGELFF. The CDR3 coding sequence is TGTGCCAGCAGGTTTACCGGGACAGGGGCCACCGGGGAGCTGTTTTTT.